These 14 T cell receptor beta chains share one sample of origin, sequenced in a study of cytomegalovirus exposure and HLA in healthy donors. The study ran its PCR with 60 Vbeta and 13 Jbeta primers. Libraries were prepared by immunoSEQ multiplex PCR; TCRdb keeps only in-frame clonotypes and omits some of them. The sample consists of some 150,000 clones, approximately 76% of them appearing once. Sample: PBMCs. The receptor source for this set is a man aged 60 to 69 in good health and CMV-seronegative.

This clone was seen just once. The chain couples TRBV4-1 to TRBJ2-3, with a weak D call TRBD2 (6 bases). Trimming stripped 4 bases from V and 0 bases from J, with 20 bases between. Germline V gene sequence: CDR1 MGHRA, CDR2 YSYEKL. The length of the CDR3 is 18 residues. Here the CDR3 reads CASSLQAPSDTSTDTQYF. The CDR3 DNA reads as TGCGCCAGCAGCCTCCAGGCCCCTAGCGACACTAGCACAGATACGCAGTATTTT.

V and J are TRBV18 and TRBJ1-3, with D maybe TRBD1 (5 bases). The CDR3 length is 17 residues. Trimming shortened V by 6 bases and J by 0 bases, and 18 bases separated the two germline ends. The germline gives CDR1 KGHSH, CDR2 LQKENI. This CDR3 reads CASSLFSGDISGNTIYF. CDR3 bases: TGTGCCAGCTCTCTCTTTTCGGGGGATATCTCTGGAAACACCATATATTTT.

The chain joins TRBV2 to TRBJ2-2, with TRBD1 matching 7 bases. V shed 2 bases, J shed 8 bases, and the junction held 14 bases outside the gene matches. CDR3 length: 17 residues. Germline V gene sequence: CDR1 SNHLY, CDR2 FYNNEI. The CDR3 nucleotides read TGTGCCAGCAGTGAAATAGGGGGCGGGCTCCAGGTGGGGGAGCTGTTTTTT. Protein product: CASSEIGGGLQVGELFF. The full variable domain, in which reference TRBV2 and TRBJ2-2 provide the parts outside the CDR3, is EPEVTQTPSHQVTQMGQEVILRCVPISNHLYFYWYRQILGQKVEFLVSFYNNEISEKSEIFDDQFSVERPDGSNFTLKIRSTKLEDSAMYFCASSEIGGGLQVGELFFGEGSRLTVL.

The V and J genes are TRBV13 and TRBJ2-1; 8 nucleotides match TRBD1. The J segment lost 4 bases and the V segment lost 5 bases, leaving 10 bases of the junction unmatched. The CDR3 runs 16 residues. Germline CDR1 is PRHDT and CDR2 is FYEKMQ (reference sequence). The CDR3 coding sequence is TGTGCCAGCAGCCCAGGGGGCCGGGGGCCGTACAATGAGCAGTTCTTC. It translates to CASSPGGRGPYNEQFF.

The V call is TRBV27, the J call TRBJ1-5; 8 bases align to TRBD1. V was clipped by 5 bases and J by 6 bases; unmatched bases: 9. The CDR3 extends over 15 amino acids. The germline V gene encodes CDR1 MNHEY and CDR2 SMNVEV (reference sequence). The CDR3 DNA is TGTGCCAGCAGTCCAGGGGGCGCGTTAACTCAGCCCCAGCATTTT. Translating it yields CASSPGGALTQPQHF.

This clone has only one observation. This chain uses TRBV15 with TRBJ2-5; a possible D gene is TRBD2 (5 bases). Looked up from germline, CDR1 is LNHNV and CDR2 is YYDKDF (reference sequence). The CDR3 has 13 amino acids. V was shortened by 3 bases and J by 2 bases, with 7 bases between the two germline ends. CDR3 coding DNA: TGTGCCACCAGCAGGGGAGAACAAGAGACCCAGTACTTC. Translated, it gives CATSRGEQETQYF.

The V and J genes are TRBV18 and TRBJ2-7, with 9 bases identical to TRBD2. Trimming took 3 bases from V and 7 from J; bases not matched to a gene: 10. Germline V gene lookup returns CDR1 KGHSH and CDR2 LQKENI. The length of the CDR3 is 15 residues. The CDR3 bases are TGTGCCAGCTCACCCTTAGGCGCCGCGGGGGGGGAGCAGTACTTC. Amino acid sequence: CASSPLGAAGGEQYF.

This chain links TRBV5-6 with TRBJ2-7; TRBD2 aligns across 12 bases. Germline V gene sequence: CDR1 SGHDT, CDR2 YYEEEE. The CDR3 sequence is 14 residues long. The V and J ends lost 4 bases and 6 bases, in that order; junction bases with no gene match: 5. CDR3 region: CASSLLAGGFEQYF. DNA for the CDR3: TGTGCCAGCAGCCTACTAGCGGGAGGCTTCGAGCAGTACTTC.

This rearrangement joins TRBV29-1 to TRBJ1-1; a possible D gene is TRBD1 (5 bases). This CDR3 region has 14 residues. V shed 7 bases and J shed 1 base, with 16 bases lying between them. The germline gives CDR1 SQVTM, CDR2 ANQGSEA. DNA for the CDR3: TGCAGCGCCAGCGTTGGGAGGGGGAACACTGAAGCTTTCTTT. Translated, it gives CSASVGRGNTEAFF.

This clone was detected only a few times. The chain recombines TRBV11-2 with TRBJ2-1, with 8 bases fitting TRBD1. The CDR3 totals 15 residues. The V and J ends lost 5 bases and 2 bases, in that order; junction bases with no gene match: 5. Germline V CDR1 and CDR2: SGHAT, FQNNGV. The CDR3 DNA sequence: TGTGCCAGCAGCGCAAGACAGGGGCCCTACAATGAGCAGTTCTTC. Translated: CASSARQGPYNEQFF.

The V gene is TRBV30, the J gene TRBJ2-5, with 7 bases matching TRBD1. CDR3 length: 13 amino acids. Germline loops: CDR1 GTSNPN, CDR2 SVGIG (reference sequence). V lost 3 bases to trimming and J lost 1 base; unmatched junction nucleotides: 2. CDR3 residues: CAWRRDSQETQYF. The CDR3 region has the DNA TGTGCCTGGAGGAGGGACAGCCAAGAGACCCAGTACTTC.

V is TRBV15 and J is TRBJ2-1; 9 bases are a match to TRBD2. CDR3 length: 15 residues. J was trimmed by 9 bases and V by 1 base; bases with no gene match: 7. The V gene's germline CDR1 is LNHNV and CDR2 YYDKDF (reference sequence). The CDR3: CATSRGGGLAGEQFF. Here the CDR3 DNA reads TGTGCCACCAGCAGAGGGGGGGGACTAGCAGGTGAGCAGTTCTTC.

The chain has TRBV19 and TRBJ1-1; D call uncertain. CDR1 and CDR2 (germline): LNHDA, SQIVND (reference sequence). V was pared by 6 bases and J by 3 bases, with 11 bases between. This CDR3 region has 13 residues. For the CDR3, the DNA is TGTGCCAGTAGCCCCCACGGGGACACTGAAGCTTTCTTT. Protein: CASSPHGDTEAFF.

This clone was detected a few times. The rearrangement uses TRBV7-2 and TRBJ2-3, with 10 bases aligning to TRBD2. The CDR3 loop spans 18 amino acids. Germline V gene lookup returns CDR1 SGHTA and CDR2 FQGNSA. The V and J ends lost 4 bases and 7 bases, in that order; junction bases with no gene match: 17. The CDR3 coding sequence is TGTGCCAGCAGCTGGCGTAGTACCGGGACTAGCGTAGTGAATACGCAGTATTTT. Residues: CASSWRSTGTSVVNTQYF. The full variable domain, in which reference TRBV7-2 and TRBJ2-3 provide the parts outside the CDR3, is GAGVSQSPSNKVTEKGKDVELRCDPISGHTALYWYRQSLGQGLEFLIYFQGNSAPDKSGLPSDRFSAERTGGSVSTLTIQRTQQEDSAVYLCASSWRSTGTSVVNTQYFGPGTRLTVL.